The 16 T cell receptor beta chains below were found in one sample sequenced in a study of blood T cell repertoires in COVID-19. Profiling relied on immunoSEQ multiplex PCR, and the TCRdb table lists in-frame clones only, not all of them. The table includes more than 250,000 clones, about 83% detected once. Sequenced input: peripheral blood. The origin of the receptors is a woman between 45 and 60 years old with acute or convalescent COVID-19.

As DNA, the CDR3 is TGCGCCAGCAGCCCCGCAGGGGGCGGAGGGGGTAATTCACCCCTCCACTTT. It specifies CASSPAGGGGGNSPLHF. The chain couples TRBV5-1 to TRBJ1-6; 8 bases align to TRBD1. The CDR3 runs 17 residues. Germline V lookup: CDR1 SGHRS, CDR2 YFSETQ. V lost 4 bases and J lost 6; bases outside the gene matches: 12. Full variable domain (remainder filled in from reference TRBV5-1 and TRBJ1-6): KAGVTQTPRYLIKTRGQQVTLSCSPISGHRSVSWYQQTPGQGLQFLFEYFSETQRNKGNFPGRFSGRQFSNSRSEMNVSTLELGDSALYLCASSPAGGGGGNSPLHFGNGTRLTVT.

This rearrangement joins TRBV30 to TRBJ2-7; 9 nucleotides line up with TRBD1. Trimming at V came to 7 bases and at J to 9 bases, leaving 4 bases not matched to a gene. The CDR3 is 10 residues long. Germline-derived CDR1 and CDR2 are GTSNPN and SVGIG (reference sequence). The chain's CDR3 is CAFTGGRQYF. CDR3 sequence (DNA): TGTGCCTTCACAGGGGGCCGGCAGTACTTC.

The rearrangement links TRBV9 to TRBJ2-3; 8 nucleotides line up with TRBD2. In germline, CDR1 is SGDLS, CDR2 YYNGEE. The CDR3 extends over 19 amino acids. V shed 2 bases and J 1 base; nucleotides not matched to a gene: 15. In DNA form, the CDR3 reads TGTGCCAGCAGCGTGCTCCCTTTAGCGGGAAGCCCGGGCACAGATACGCAGTATTTT. This encodes CASSVLPLAGSPGTDTQYF. Supplemented by reference TRBV9 and TRBJ2-3, the full variable domain reads DSGVTQTPKHLITATGQRVTLRCSPRSGDLSVYWYQQSLDQGLQFLIQYYNGEERAKGNILERFSAQQFPDLHSELNLSSLELGDSALYFCASSVLPLAGSPGTDTQYFGPGTRLTVL.

The chain carries TRBV7-3 and TRBJ2-1; D is uncertain. Germline V gene sequence: CDR1 SGHTA, CDR2 FQGTGA. V was shortened by 2 bases and J by 0 bases, with 8 bases between the two germline ends. This CDR3 comprises 15 residues. This chain's CDR3 is CASSLEVSSYNEQFF. The CDR3 bases are TGTGCCAGCAGCTTAGAAGTGAGCTCCTACAATGAGCAGTTCTTC.

This chain connects TRBV7-2 to TRBJ2-7, with 9 bases lining up with TRBD2. After removal of 5 bases from V and 5 bases from J, the junction contained 10 bases not matched to a gene. Germline V gene sequence: CDR1 SGHTA, CDR2 FQGNSA. The CDR3 is 15 residues long. CDR3 DNA sequence: TGTGCCAGCAGCGGCCTAGCGGGAACCCCCCACGAGCAGTACTTC. It codes for CASSGLAGTPHEQYF.

The chain links TRBV3-1 (or the pseudogene TRBV3-2) to TRBJ2-3; D unresolved. The CDR3 is 12 residues long. V shed 4 bases and J shed 3 bases, with 5 bases lying between them. Germline CDR1 and CDR2: LGHDT and YNNKEL (reference sequence). CDR3 protein: CASSRRTDTQYF. In DNA, the CDR3 is TGTGCCAGCAGCCGGCGGACAGATACGCAGTATTTT.

The chain links TRBV11-2 to TRBJ2-3; maybe TRBD2 (5 bases). V was pared by 2 bases and J by 6 bases, with 15 bases between. Per the germline V gene, CDR1 is SGHAT and CDR2 is FQNNGV. This CDR3 spans 15 amino acids. The CDR3 loop is CASSLTSGSRDTQYF. CDR3 in DNA: TGTGCCAGCAGCTTAACCTCGGGGAGTCGGGATACGCAGTATTTT.

CDR3 region: CASSLRDLFEQYF. The CDR3 DNA is TGTGCCAGCAGCTTGCGGGATCTCTTCGAGCAGTACTTC. The genes are TRBV11-2 and TRBJ2-7; D might be TRBD2 (6 bases). This CDR3 has 13 residues. Germline V CDR1 and CDR2: SGHAT, FQNNGV. V was shortened by 3 bases and J by 6 bases, with 12 bases between the two germline ends.

This clone was detected once. The chain couples TRBV27 to TRBJ2-7, with D possibly matching TRBD2 (5 bases). The CDR3 spans 15 residues. CDR1 is MNHEY and CDR2 is SMNVEV in the germline V gene (reference sequence). The V end was cut by 3 bases, the J end by 0 bases, with 12 bases between. The CDR3 region has the DNA TGTGCCAGCAGTTTTGTAGCGAGAATCTCCTACGAGCAGTACTTC. This gives the protein CASSFVARISYEQYF.

This chain uses TRBV7-2 with TRBJ2-3, with 9 positions matching TRBD2. V shed 5 bases and J 4 bases; nucleotides not matched to a gene: 7. The germline V gene has CDR1 SGHTA and CDR2 FQGNSA. This CDR3 is built from 15 residues. The CDR3 coding sequence is TGTGCCAGCAGCCACGATAGCGGGAGCGCAGATACGCAGTATTTT. Its protein is CASSHDSGSADTQYF. The full variable domain, completed using reference TRBV7-2 and TRBJ2-3, is GAGVSQSPSNKVTEKGKDVELRCDPISGHTALYWYRQSLGQGLEFLIYFQGNSAPDKSGLPSDRFSAERTGGSVSTLTIQRTQQEDSAVYLCASSHDSGSADTQYFGPGTRLTVL.

The rearrangement links TRBV19 to TRBJ1-5; 7 positions match TRBD1. From germline, CDR1 is LNHDA and CDR2 SQIVND (reference sequence). The CDR3 runs 18 residues. J was trimmed by 5 bases and V by 6 bases; bases with no gene match: 19. This CDR3 is CASRKITRDRDLDQPQHF. The CDR3 DNA sequence: TGTGCCAGTAGAAAAATCACCCGAGACAGGGACCTGGATCAGCCCCAGCATTTT.

The count of this clone is one. This chain joins TRBV18 and TRBJ1-2, with 9 bases fitting TRBD1. The V segment lost 3 bases and the J segment 2 bases; nucleotides outside the gene matches: 7. The CDR3 runs to 16 residues. Per the germline V gene, CDR1 is KGHSH and CDR2 is LQKENI. For the CDR3, the DNA is TGTGCCAGCTCACCGCGGACAGGGGCAGAAAACTATGGCTACACCTTC. Its protein product is CASSPRTGAENYGYTF.

The chain has TRBV5-1 and TRBJ1-4; TRBD1 agrees at 8 bases. The J segment lost 8 bases and the V segment lost 4 bases, leaving 10 bases of the junction unmatched. This CDR3 is 15 amino acids long. The V gene's germline CDR1 is SGHRS and CDR2 YFSETQ. The CDR3 loop is CASSLWQGTGEKLFF. The DNA for the CDR3 is TGCGCCAGCAGCCTGTGGCAGGGGACAGGCGAAAAACTGTTTTTT.

The rearrangement uses TRBV5-1 and TRBJ2-7; TRBD2 agrees at 8 bases. Trimming took 0 bases from V and 5 from J; bases not matched to a gene: 7. The germline V gene encodes CDR1 SGHRS and CDR2 YFSETQ. This CDR3 comprises 15 residues. The CDR3 DNA sequence: TGCGCCAGCAGCTTGGCCAGCGGGAGCCACCACGAGCAGTACTTC. Translated: CASSLASGSHHEQYF.

This clone came up a few times. This sequence joins TRBV5-8 and TRBJ1-5, with TRBD1 identical over 8 bases. The CDR3 runs 15 residues. V gave up 0 bases and J gave up 5 bases; unmatched junction bases: 4. CDR1 and CDR2 from the germline V gene are SGHTS and YDEGEE. The CDR3 loop is CASSLGQGKDQPQHF. CDR3 bases: TGTGCCAGCAGCTTGGGACAGGGGAAAGATCAGCCCCAGCATTTT. Using reference TRBV5-8 and TRBJ1-5 for the parts outside the CDR3, the full variable domain is EAGVTQSPTHLIKTRGQQATLRCSPISGHTSVYWYQQALGLGLQFLLWYDEGEERNRGNFPPRFSGRQFPNYSSELNVNALELEDSALYLCASSLGQGKDQPQHFGDGTRLSIL.

The genes are TRBV11-1 and TRBJ2-3; D not certain. V was cut by 1 base and J by 4 bases, with 12 bases left in between. The length of the CDR3 is 15 residues. Germline V gene data show CDR1 as SGHAT and CDR2 as FQDESV (reference sequence). The CDR3 spells CASSLVPSVADTQYF. CDR3 bases: TGTGCCAGCAGCTTAGTCCCCTCAGTGGCAGATACGCAGTATTTT. The full variable domain, rest sourced from reference TRBV11-1 and TRBJ2-3, is EAEVAQSPRYKITEKSQAVAFWCDPISGHATLYWYRQILGQGPELLVQFQDESVVDDSQLPKDRFSAERLKGVDSTLKIQPAELGDSAMYLCASSLVPSVADTQYFGPGTRLTVL.